This TCR beta chain was obtained from a study of PD-1 blockade in classical Hodgkin lymphoma. Findings of the study overall: Those patients who began receiving nivolumab less than 1 year after ASCT had lower diversity, and they were excluded.

Relapse was seen in all patients after autologous stem cell transplantation, and brentuximab vedotin exposure was variable. To note about this clone: What it binds is not known.

The table came from immunoSEQ multiplex PCR; TCRdb's copy has only in-frame clones and leaves some out. This sample has about 61,000 clones; more than 80% occur once, and the top ten carry about 15%. In germline, CDR1 is SNHLY, CDR2 FYNNEI. The V gene lost 1 base and the J gene lost 8 bases, with 23 bases spanning the gap. CDR3 size: 18 residues. The rearrangement uses TRBV2 and TRBJ2-2; D might be TRBD1 (6 bases). The source was peripheral blood mononuclear cells (PBMCs), collected at baseline. The clonotype was recovered from a human donor with classical Hodgkin lymphoma. This CDR3 reads CASSEGGQRRVYPGELFF. DNA of the CDR3: TGTGCCAGCAGTGAAGGCGGACAGCGGCGGGTCTATCCGGGGGAGCTGTTTTTT.